A selection of T cell receptor beta chains follows, all from one sample in a study of cytomegalovirus exposure and HLA in healthy donors. TCRdb's copy holds only in-frame clones and misses some; the assay was immunoSEQ multiplex PCR. The sample holds 80,000 to 90,000 clones, around 75% seen once. Input material: PBMCs. The receptor source for this set is a man between 40 and 49 years old in good health and CMV-seronegative. The CDR3 runs from the conserved cysteine through the conserved F or W. The order of the fields is V gene, J gene, clone size, D gene, CDR3 protein, CDR3 DNA. D genes are given only for firm matches. Size is omitted from some rows. Given values are once, few, many or a class for expanded clones.

V gene: TRBV7-6
J gene: TRBJ2-2
clone size: -
D gene: TRBD1
CDR3 protein: CASSPDRATGELFF
CDR3 DNA: TGTGCCAGCAGTCCGGACAGGGCCACCGGGGAGCTGTTTTTT

V gene: TRBV9
J gene: TRBJ1-1
clone size: -
D gene: TRBD1
CDR3 protein: CASSEGATEAFF
CDR3 DNA: TGTGCCAGCAGCGAGGGGGCCACTGAAGCTTTCTTT

V gene: TRBV5-4
J gene: TRBJ1-5
clone size: -
D gene: TRBD1
CDR3 protein: CAAGTDGNQPQHF
CDR3 DNA: TGTGCCGCCGGGACAGACGGCAATCAGCCCCAGCATTTT

V gene: TRBV5-4
J gene: TRBJ1-4
clone size: -
D gene: -
CDR3 protein: CASSSSTGATNEKLFF
CDR3 DNA: TGTGCCAGCAGCAGCAGTACAGGTGCAACTAATGAAAAACTGTTTTTT

V gene: TRBV11-2
J gene: TRBJ1-2
clone size: -
D gene: -
CDR3 protein: CASGANYGYTF
CDR3 DNA: TGTGCCAGTGGAGCTAACTATGGCTACACCTTC

V gene: TRBV19
J gene: TRBJ1-5
clone size: -
D gene: -
CDR3 protein: CASSTPPGASGGGSNQPQHF
CDR3 DNA: TGTGCCAGTAGTACACCACCGGGAGCCTCAGGTGGCGGCAGCAATCAGCCCCAGCATTTT

V gene: TRBV7-3
J gene: TRBJ2-2
clone size: -
D gene: -
CDR3 protein: CASSVTGLPGELFF
CDR3 DNA: TGTGCCAGCAGCGTGACAGGTCTCCCCGGGGAGCTGTTTTTT

V gene: TRBV4-1
J gene: TRBJ2-3
clone size: -
D gene: TRBD2
CDR3 protein: CASSHEALAGGLDTQYF
CDR3 DNA: TGCGCCAGCAGCCATGAAGCGCTAGCGGGGGGTTTGGATACGCAGTATTTT

V gene: TRBV5-1
J gene: TRBJ1-2
clone size: -
D gene: -
CDR3 protein: CASSISDAGGGYTF
CDR3 DNA: TGCGCCAGCAGCATCTCGGACGCCGGGGGTGGCTACACCTTC

V gene: TRBV2
J gene: TRBJ1-2
clone size: -
D gene: -
CDR3 protein: CASSVEDLDYGYTF
CDR3 DNA: TGTGCCAGCAGTGTGGAGGATCTAGACTATGGCTACACCTTC

V gene: TRBV25-1
J gene: TRBJ2-7
clone size: -
D gene: TRBD2
CDR3 protein: CASSESGGRVGYEQYF
CDR3 DNA: TGTGCCAGCAGTGAATCTGGCGGGAGGGTCGGCTACGAGCAGTACTTC

V gene: TRBV5-4
J gene: TRBJ2-1
clone size: -
D gene: TRBD1
CDR3 protein: CASSLRDRGPYNEQFF
CDR3 DNA: TGTGCCAGCAGCTTGCGGGACAGGGGCCCCTACAATGAGCAGTTCTTC

V gene: TRBV9
J gene: TRBJ1-5
clone size: -
D gene: TRBD1
CDR3 protein: CASSPRGQAETPQHF
CDR3 DNA: TGTGCCAGCAGCCCTAGGGGGCAGGCAGAGACGCCCCAGCATTTT

V gene: TRBV7-2
J gene: TRBJ2-7
clone size: -
D gene: TRBD2
CDR3 protein: CASSLGAGFSYEQYF
CDR3 DNA: TGTGCCAGCAGCTTAGGAGCGGGGTTCTCCTACGAGCAGTACTTC

V gene: TRBV10-3
J gene: TRBJ2-1
clone size: -
D gene: TRBD1
CDR3 protein: CAISHRDRYNEQFF
CDR3 DNA: TGTGCCATCAGCCACCGGGACAGATACAATGAGCAGTTCTTC

V gene: TRBV29-1
J gene: TRBJ1-1
clone size: -
D gene: -
CDR3 protein: CSVVGTGDWTEAFF
CDR3 DNA: TGCAGCGTCGTGGGGACTGGGGATTGGACTGAAGCTTTCTTT

V gene: TRBV27
J gene: TRBJ2-6
clone size: -
D gene: -
CDR3 protein: CASRPGVRFSGANVLTF
CDR3 DNA: TGTGCCAGCCGCCCCGGGGTTAGATTCTCTGGGGCCAACGTCCTGACTTTC

V gene: TRBV2
J gene: TRBJ1-3
clone size: -
D gene: TRBD1
CDR3 protein: CASRQGYSGNTIYF
CDR3 DNA: TGTGCCAGCCGACAGGGGTACTCTGGAAACACCATATATTTT

V gene: TRBV19
J gene: TRBJ1-3
clone size: few
D gene: -
CDR3 protein: CASSTKGSGNTIYF
CDR3 DNA: TGTGCCAGTAGTACCAAGGGGTCTGGAAACACCATATATTTT

V gene: TRBV4-1
J gene: TRBJ2-3
clone size: -
D gene: TRBD2
CDR3 protein: CASSPGLGTDTQYF
CDR3 DNA: TGCGCCAGCAGCCCAGGACTAGGCACAGATACGCAGTATTTT

V gene: TRBV5-1
J gene: TRBJ2-2
clone size: -
D gene: TRBD1
CDR3 protein: CASSHGTDYTGELFF
CDR3 DNA: TGCGCCAGCAGCCATGGGACAGACTACACCGGGGAGCTGTTTTTT

V gene: TRBV4-1
J gene: TRBJ1-1
clone size: -
D gene: -
CDR3 protein: CASSQVIRNTEAFF
CDR3 DNA: TGCGCCAGCAGCCAAGTGATTAGGAACACTGAAGCTTTCTTT

V gene: TRBV2
J gene: TRBJ2-7
clone size: few
D gene: TRBD2
CDR3 protein: CASSEGLAGVSYEQYF
CDR3 DNA: TGTGCCAGCAGTGAGGGACTAGCGGGAGTCTCCTACGAGCAGTACTTC

V gene: TRBV14
J gene: TRBJ2-3
clone size: -
D gene: TRBD1
CDR3 protein: CASSQAGTGYPIDTQYF
CDR3 DNA: TGTGCCAGCAGCCAGGCCGGGACAGGGTATCCCATAGATACGCAGTATTTT

V gene: TRBV30
J gene: TRBJ2-5
clone size: -
D gene: -
CDR3 protein: CAWSVSDPGGTQYF
CDR3 DNA: TGTGCCTGGAGTGTCTCCGACCCCGGGGGGACCCAGTACTTC

V gene: TRBV30
J gene: TRBJ2-2
clone size: -
D gene: TRBD1
CDR3 protein: CAWRPNRGSAGELFF
CDR3 DNA: TGTGCCTGGAGGCCGAACAGGGGAAGTGCCGGGGAGCTGTTTTTT

V gene: TRBV10-3
J gene: TRBJ2-7
clone size: -
D gene: TRBD2
CDR3 protein: CAIRTGTSGNFPLIGEQYF
CDR3 DNA: TGTGCCATCAGGACCGGGACTAGCGGGAACTTCCCCCTCATTGGAGAGCAGTACTTC

V gene: TRBV29-1
J gene: TRBJ2-7
clone size: -
D gene: TRBD1
CDR3 protein: CSVGTGDSYEQYF
CDR3 DNA: TGCAGCGTTGGGACAGGGGACTCCTACGAGCAGTACTTC

V gene: TRBV6-6
J gene: TRBJ2-3
clone size: once
D gene: TRBD1
CDR3 protein: CASSTRDSEYF
CDR3 DNA: TGTGCCAGCAGTACCCGGGACAGTGAATATTTT

V gene: TRBV10-2
J gene: TRBJ1-5
clone size: -
D gene: -
CDR3 protein: CASSLTGGTGPQHF
CDR3 DNA: TGCGCCAGCAGCCTGACGGGAGGAACTGGGCCCCAGCATTTT

V gene: TRBV7-3
J gene: TRBJ1-2
clone size: -
D gene: -
CDR3 protein: CASSRYTGIGYTF
CDR3 DNA: TGTGCCAGCAGCCGCTATACAGGGATTGGCTACACCTTC

V gene: TRBV28
J gene: TRBJ2-7
clone size: -
D gene: -
CDR3 protein: CASSLDTAYEQYF
CDR3 DNA: TGTGCCAGCAGTTTGGACACCGCCTACGAGCAGTACTTC

V gene: TRBV10-3
J gene: TRBJ1-1
clone size: -
D gene: -
CDR3 protein: CAISDTGMNTEAFF
CDR3 DNA: TGTGCCATCAGTGACACAGGAATGAACACTGAAGCTTTCTTT

V gene: TRBV6-5
J gene: TRBJ2-7
clone size: -
D gene: TRBD1
CDR3 protein: CASSYSVGQGVYEQYF
CDR3 DNA: TGTGCCAGCAGTTACTCGGTAGGACAGGGGGTATACGAGCAGTACTTC

V gene: TRBV7-6
J gene: TRBJ2-7
clone size: -
D gene: TRBD1
CDR3 protein: CASSLEPGQGRHEQYF
CDR3 DNA: TGTGCCAGCAGCTTAGAACCGGGACAGGGGCGCCACGAGCAGTACTTC

V gene: TRBV30
J gene: TRBJ2-3
clone size: -
D gene: -
CDR3 protein: CAWSVRLAVPSTDTQYF
CDR3 DNA: TGTGCCTGGAGTGTACGATTGGCAGTTCCTAGCACAGATACGCAGTATTTT

V gene: TRBV5-4
J gene: TRBJ1-2
clone size: -
D gene: -
CDR3 protein: CAMAGAPPNYGYTF
CDR3 DNA: TGTGCCATGGCGGGGGCCCCCCCTAACTATGGCTACACCTTC

V gene: TRBV7-9
J gene: TRBJ2-7
clone size: -
D gene: TRBD2
CDR3 protein: CASRLSGTSYEQYF
CDR3 DNA: TGTGCCAGCAGGCTAAGCGGGACCTCCTACGAGCAGTACTTC

V gene: TRBV2
J gene: TRBJ2-5
clone size: -
D gene: -
CDR3 protein: CASSAGGYSETQYF
CDR3 DNA: TGTGCCAGCAGTGCTGGGGGGTACTCAGAGACCCAGTACTTC

V gene: TRBV2
J gene: TRBJ2-1
clone size: -
D gene: -
CDR3 protein: CASSELAGFYNEQFF
CDR3 DNA: TGTGCCAGCAGTGAATTAGCAGGGTTCTACAATGAGCAGTTCTTC

V gene: TRBV9
J gene: TRBJ2-3
clone size: -
D gene: -
CDR3 protein: CASAVAQWTDTQYF
CDR3 DNA: TGTGCCAGTGCCGTGGCTCAGTGGACAGATACGCAGTATTTT

V gene: TRBV19
J gene: TRBJ2-3
clone size: -
D gene: TRBD2
CDR3 protein: CASSSGGRATDTQYF
CDR3 DNA: TGTGCCAGCAGTTCTGGCGGGAGGGCCACAGATACGCAGTATTTT

V gene: TRBV6-5
J gene: TRBJ2-3
clone size: once
D gene: TRBD2
CDR3 protein: CASSPSGGWTDTQYF
CDR3 DNA: TGTGCCAGCAGCCCCAGCGGGGGGTGGACAGATACGCAGTATTTT

V gene: TRBV6-1
J gene: TRBJ1-1
clone size: -
D gene: TRBD1
CDR3 protein: CASSSGTAITEQAFF
CDR3 DNA: TGTGCCAGCAGTTCCGGGACAGCTATTACAGAACAAGCTTTCTTT

V gene: TRBV10-3
J gene: TRBJ1-1
clone size: -
D gene: TRBD1
CDR3 protein: CAIRRDRGNTEAFF
CDR3 DNA: TGTGCCATCAGGCGGGACAGGGGGAACACTGAAGCTTTCTTT

V gene: TRBV29-1
J gene: TRBJ1-1
clone size: -
D gene: TRBD1
CDR3 protein: CSVKKRDSMNTEAFF
CDR3 DNA: TGCAGCGTTAAGAAACGGGACAGTATGAACACTGAAGCTTTCTTT

V gene: TRBV6-6
J gene: TRBJ1-1
clone size: -
D gene: -
CDR3 protein: CASSSTLNTEAFF
CDR3 DNA: TGTGCCAGCAGTTCCACACTGAACACTGAAGCTTTCTTT

V gene: TRBV28
J gene: TRBJ2-5
clone size: once
D gene: -
CDR3 protein: CASSSLGETQYF
CDR3 DNA: TGTGCCAGCAGTTCACTTGGAGAGACCCAGTACTTC

V gene: TRBV28
J gene: TRBJ2-7
clone size: -
D gene: -
CDR3 protein: CASIQDQDNEQYF
CDR3 DNA: TGTGCCAGCATTCAGGATCAGGACAACGAGCAGTACTTC

V gene: TRBV30
J gene: TRBJ1-5
clone size: once
D gene: -
CDR3 protein: CAWKGRSTPQHF
CDR3 DNA: TGTGCCTGGAAAGGAAGGAGTACGCCCCAGCATTTT

V gene: TRBV7-9
J gene: TRBJ2-7
clone size: -
D gene: -
CDR3 protein: CASSLQTRRTATYEQYF
CDR3 DNA: TGTGCCAGCAGCTTACAGACACGCCGGACAGCTACCTACGAGCAGTACTTC

V gene: TRBV29-1
J gene: TRBJ2-7
clone size: -
D gene: -
CDR3 protein: CSVAAGSSYEQYF
CDR3 DNA: TGCAGCGTTGCGGCAGGAAGCTCCTACGAGCAGTACTTC

V gene: TRBV5-6
J gene: TRBJ2-7
clone size: -
D gene: -
CDR3 protein: CASSLQGGEQYF
CDR3 DNA: TGTGCCAGCAGCCTCCAGGGCGGCGAGCAGTACTTC